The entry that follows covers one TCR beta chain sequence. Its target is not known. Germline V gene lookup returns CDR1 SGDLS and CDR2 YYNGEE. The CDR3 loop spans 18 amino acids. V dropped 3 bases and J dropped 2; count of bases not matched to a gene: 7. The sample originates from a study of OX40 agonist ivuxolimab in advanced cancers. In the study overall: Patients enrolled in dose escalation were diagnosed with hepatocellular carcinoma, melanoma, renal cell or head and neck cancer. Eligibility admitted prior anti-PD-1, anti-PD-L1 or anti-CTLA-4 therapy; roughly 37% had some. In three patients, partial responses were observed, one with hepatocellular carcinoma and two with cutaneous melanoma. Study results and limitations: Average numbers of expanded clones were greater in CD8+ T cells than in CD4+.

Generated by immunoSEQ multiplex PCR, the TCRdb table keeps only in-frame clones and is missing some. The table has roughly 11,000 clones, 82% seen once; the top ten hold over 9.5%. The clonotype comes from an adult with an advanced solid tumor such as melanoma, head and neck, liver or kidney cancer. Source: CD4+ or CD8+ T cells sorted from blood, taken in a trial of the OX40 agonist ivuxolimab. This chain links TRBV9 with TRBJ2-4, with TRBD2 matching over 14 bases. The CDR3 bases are TGTGCCAGCAGCGAGTCCGGGACTAGCGGGAGCCCCAAAAACATTCAGTACTTC. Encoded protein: CASSESGTSGSPKNIQYF.